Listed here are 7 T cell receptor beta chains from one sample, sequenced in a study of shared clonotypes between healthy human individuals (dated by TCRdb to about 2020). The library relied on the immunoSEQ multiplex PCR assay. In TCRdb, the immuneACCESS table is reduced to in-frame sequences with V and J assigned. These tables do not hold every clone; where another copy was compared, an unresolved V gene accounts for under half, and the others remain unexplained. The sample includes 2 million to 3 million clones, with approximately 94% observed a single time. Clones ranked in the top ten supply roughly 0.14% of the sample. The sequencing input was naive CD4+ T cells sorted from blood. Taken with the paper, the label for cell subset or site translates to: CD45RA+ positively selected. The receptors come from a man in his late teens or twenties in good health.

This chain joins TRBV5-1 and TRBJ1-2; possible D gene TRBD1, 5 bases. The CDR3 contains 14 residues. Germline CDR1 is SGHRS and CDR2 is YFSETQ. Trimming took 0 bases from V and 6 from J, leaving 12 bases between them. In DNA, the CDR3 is TGCGCCAGCAGCTTGGAAGCAGGGTCCGATGGCTACACCTTC. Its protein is CASSLEAGSDGYTF.

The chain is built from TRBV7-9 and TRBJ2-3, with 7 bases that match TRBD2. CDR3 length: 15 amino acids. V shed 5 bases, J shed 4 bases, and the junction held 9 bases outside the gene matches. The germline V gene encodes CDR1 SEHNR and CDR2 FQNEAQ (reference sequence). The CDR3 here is CASSPRRLASDTQYF. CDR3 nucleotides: TGTGCCAGCAGCCCAAGGCGACTAGCTTCAGATACGCAGTATTTT.

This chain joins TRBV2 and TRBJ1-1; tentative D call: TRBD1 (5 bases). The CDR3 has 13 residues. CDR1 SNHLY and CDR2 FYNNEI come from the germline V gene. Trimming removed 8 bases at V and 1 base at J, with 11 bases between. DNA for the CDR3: TGTGCCAGCCGGAGTGGGGGGAACACTGAAGCTTTCTTT. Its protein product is CASRSGGNTEAFF.

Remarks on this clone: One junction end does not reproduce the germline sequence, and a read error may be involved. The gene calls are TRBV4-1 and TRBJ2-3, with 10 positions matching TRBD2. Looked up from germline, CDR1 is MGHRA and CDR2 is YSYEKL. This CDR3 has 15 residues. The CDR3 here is CASSQNSGGADTRYF. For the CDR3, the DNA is TGCGCCAGCAGCCAAAACAGCGGGGGGGCAGATACGCGGTATTTT.

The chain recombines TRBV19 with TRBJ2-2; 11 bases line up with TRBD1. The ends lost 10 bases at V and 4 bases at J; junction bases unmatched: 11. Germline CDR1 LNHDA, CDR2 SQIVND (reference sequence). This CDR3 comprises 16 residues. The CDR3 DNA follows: TGTGCCACCATTCAAAGGGGGACAGGGGGCACCGGGGAGCTGTTTTTT. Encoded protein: CATIQRGTGGTGELFF. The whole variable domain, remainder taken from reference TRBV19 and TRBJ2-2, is DGGITQSPKYLFRKEGQNVTLSCEQNLNHDAMYWYRQDPGQGLRLIYYSQIVNDFQKGDIAEGYSVSREKKESFPLTVTSAQKNPTAFYLCATIQRGTGGTGELFFGEGSRLTVL.

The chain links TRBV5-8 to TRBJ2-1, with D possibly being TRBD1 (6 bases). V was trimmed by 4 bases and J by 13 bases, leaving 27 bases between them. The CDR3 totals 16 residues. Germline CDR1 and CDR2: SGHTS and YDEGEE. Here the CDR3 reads CASSKTGQLLIPFQFF. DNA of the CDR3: TGTGCCAGCAGCAAGACCGGACAGCTTTTGATTCCGTTTCAGTTCTTC. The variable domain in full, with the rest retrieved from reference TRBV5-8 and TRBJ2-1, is EAGVTQSPTHLIKTRGQQATLRCSPISGHTSVYWYQQALGLGLQFLLWYDEGEERNRGNFPPRFSGRQFPNYSSELNVNALELEDSALYLCASSKTGQLLIPFQFFGPGTRLTVL.

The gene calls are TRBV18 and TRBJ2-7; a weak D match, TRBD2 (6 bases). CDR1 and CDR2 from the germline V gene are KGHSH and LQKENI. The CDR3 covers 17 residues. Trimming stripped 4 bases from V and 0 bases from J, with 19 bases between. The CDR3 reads CASSLNPGGTVSYEQYF. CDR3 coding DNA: TGTGCCAGCTCACTAAACCCAGGCGGGACCGTCTCCTACGAGCAGTACTTC.